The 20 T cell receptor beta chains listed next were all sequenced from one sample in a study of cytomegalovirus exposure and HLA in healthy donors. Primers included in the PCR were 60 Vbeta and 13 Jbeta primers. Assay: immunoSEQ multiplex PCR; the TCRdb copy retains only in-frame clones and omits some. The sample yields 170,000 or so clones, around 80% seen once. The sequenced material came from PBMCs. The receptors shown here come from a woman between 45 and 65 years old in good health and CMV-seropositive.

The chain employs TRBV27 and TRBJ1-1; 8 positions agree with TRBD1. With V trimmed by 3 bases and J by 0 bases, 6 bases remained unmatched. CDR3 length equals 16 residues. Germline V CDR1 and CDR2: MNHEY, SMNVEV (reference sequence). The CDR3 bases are TGTGCCAGCAGTTTCCGGACAGGGTTACTGAACACTGAAGCTTTCTTT. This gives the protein CASSFRTGLLNTEAFF.

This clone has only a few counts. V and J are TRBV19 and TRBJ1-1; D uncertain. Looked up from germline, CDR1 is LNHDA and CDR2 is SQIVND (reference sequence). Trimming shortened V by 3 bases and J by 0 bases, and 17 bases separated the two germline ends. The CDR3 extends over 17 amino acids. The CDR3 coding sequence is TGTGCCAGTAGTATCCCCCGCGGCGGCATGCTGAACACTGAAGCTTTCTTT. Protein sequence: CASSIPRGGMLNTEAFF.

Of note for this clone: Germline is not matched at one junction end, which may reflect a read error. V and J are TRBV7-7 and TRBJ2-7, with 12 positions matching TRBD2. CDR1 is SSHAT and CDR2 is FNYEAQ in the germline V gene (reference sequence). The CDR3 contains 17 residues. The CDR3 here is CASSLVGLTSGGNEQYF. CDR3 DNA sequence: TGTGCTAGCAGCTTAGTGGGATTGACTAGCGGGGGAAACGAGCAGTACTTC.

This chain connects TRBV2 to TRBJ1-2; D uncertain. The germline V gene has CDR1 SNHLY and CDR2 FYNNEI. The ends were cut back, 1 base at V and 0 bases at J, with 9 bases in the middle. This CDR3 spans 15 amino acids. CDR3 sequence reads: CASSEGQSSNYGYTF. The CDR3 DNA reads TGTGCCAGCAGTGAAGGGCAGTCCTCTAACTATGGCTACACCTTC.

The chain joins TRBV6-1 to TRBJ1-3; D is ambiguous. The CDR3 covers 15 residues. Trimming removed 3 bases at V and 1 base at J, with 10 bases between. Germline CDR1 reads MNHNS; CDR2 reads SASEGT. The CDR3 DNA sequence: TGTGCCAGCAGTGACCTCCGGAGGTCTGGAAACACCATATATTTT. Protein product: CASSDLRRSGNTIYF.

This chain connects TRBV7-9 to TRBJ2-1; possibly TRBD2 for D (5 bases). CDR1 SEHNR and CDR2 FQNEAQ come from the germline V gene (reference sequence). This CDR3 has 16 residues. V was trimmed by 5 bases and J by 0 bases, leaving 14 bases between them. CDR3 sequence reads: CASSTRSGSSYNEQFF. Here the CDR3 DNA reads TGTGCCAGCAGCACCCGTTCGGGAAGCTCCTACAATGAGCAGTTCTTC.

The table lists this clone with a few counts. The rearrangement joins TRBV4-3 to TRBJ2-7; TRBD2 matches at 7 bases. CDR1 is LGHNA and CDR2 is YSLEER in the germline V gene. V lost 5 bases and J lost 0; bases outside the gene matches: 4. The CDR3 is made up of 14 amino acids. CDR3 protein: CASSKGLDSYEQYF. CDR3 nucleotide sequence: TGCGCCAGCAGCAAAGGACTAGACTCCTACGAGCAGTACTTC.

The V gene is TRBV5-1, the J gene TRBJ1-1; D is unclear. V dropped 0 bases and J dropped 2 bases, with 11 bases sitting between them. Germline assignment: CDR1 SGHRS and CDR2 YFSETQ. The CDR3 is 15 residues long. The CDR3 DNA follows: TGCGCCAGCAGCTTGGTTACTACCGCTAACACTGAAGCTTTCTTT. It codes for CASSLVTTANTEAFF.

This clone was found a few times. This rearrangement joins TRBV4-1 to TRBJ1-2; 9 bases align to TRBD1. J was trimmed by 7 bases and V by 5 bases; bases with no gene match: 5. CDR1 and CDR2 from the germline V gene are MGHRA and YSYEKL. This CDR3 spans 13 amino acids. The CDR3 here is CASSGTGLRGYTF. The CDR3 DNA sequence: TGCGCCAGCAGCGGGACAGGGTTACGTGGCTACACCTTC.

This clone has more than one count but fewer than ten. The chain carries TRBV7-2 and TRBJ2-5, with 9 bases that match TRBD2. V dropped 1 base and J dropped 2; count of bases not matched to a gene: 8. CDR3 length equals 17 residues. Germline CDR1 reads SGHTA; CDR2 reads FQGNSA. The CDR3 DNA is TGTGCCAGCAGCTTAGGGTGGGCTAGCGGGACTCAAGAGACCCAGTACTTC. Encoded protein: CASSLGWASGTQETQYF.

The CDR3 bases are TGTGCCAGCAGCAAAAGCTCAAGCGGCTACGAGCAGTACTTC. Its translation: CASSKSSSGYEQYF. The chain combines TRBV9 with TRBJ2-7, with TRBD2 as a possible D gene (5 bases). Germline CDR1 is SGDLS and CDR2 is YYNGEE. The CDR3 sequence is 14 residues long. V lost 4 bases and J 3 bases, leaving 14 bases between the germline ends.

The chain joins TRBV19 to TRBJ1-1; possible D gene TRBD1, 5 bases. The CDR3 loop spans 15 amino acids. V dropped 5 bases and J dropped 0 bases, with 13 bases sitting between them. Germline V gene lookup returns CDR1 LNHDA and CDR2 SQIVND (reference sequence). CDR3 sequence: CASSEAGIMNTEAFF. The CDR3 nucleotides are TGTGCCAGTAGTGAGGCAGGGATCATGAACACTGAAGCTTTCTTT.

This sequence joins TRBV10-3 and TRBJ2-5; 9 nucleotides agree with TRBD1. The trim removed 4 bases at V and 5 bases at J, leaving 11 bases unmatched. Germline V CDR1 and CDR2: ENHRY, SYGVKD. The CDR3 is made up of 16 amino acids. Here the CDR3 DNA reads TGTGCCATCAGTGGGACGACAGGGGGAAAGTTTGAGACCCAGTACTTC. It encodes CAISGTTGGKFETQYF.

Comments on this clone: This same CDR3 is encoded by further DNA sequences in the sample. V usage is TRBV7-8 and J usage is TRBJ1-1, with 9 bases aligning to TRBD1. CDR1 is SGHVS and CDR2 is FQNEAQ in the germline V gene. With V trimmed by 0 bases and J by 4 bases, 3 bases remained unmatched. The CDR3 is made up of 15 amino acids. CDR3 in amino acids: CASSLARQGGTEAFF. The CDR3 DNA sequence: TGTGCCAGCAGCTTAGCTCGACAGGGGGGCACTGAAGCTTTCTTT.

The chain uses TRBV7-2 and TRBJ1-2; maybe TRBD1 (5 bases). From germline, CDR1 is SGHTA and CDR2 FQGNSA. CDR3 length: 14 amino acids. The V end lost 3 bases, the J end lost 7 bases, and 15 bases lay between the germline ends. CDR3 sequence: CASSFQGGDGGYTF. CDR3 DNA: TGTGCCAGCAGCTTTCAGGGCGGCGATGGTGGCTACACCTTC.

CDR3 sequence: CAWRYYNRDNEQFF. CDR3 in DNA: TGTGCCTGGAGGTATTACAACAGAGACAATGAGCAGTTCTTC. This chain connects TRBV30 to TRBJ2-1; D is ambiguous. The CDR3 sequence is 14 residues long. Germline CDR1 and CDR2: GTSNPN and SVGIG (reference sequence). V lost 3 bases and J 5 bases, leaving 14 bases between the germline ends.

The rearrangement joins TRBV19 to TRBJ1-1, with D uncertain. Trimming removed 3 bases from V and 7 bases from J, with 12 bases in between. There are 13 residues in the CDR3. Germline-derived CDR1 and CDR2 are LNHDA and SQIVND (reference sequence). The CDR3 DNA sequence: TGTGCCAGTAGTATTTCGACTGCTCGTGAAGCTTTCTTT. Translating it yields CASSISTAREAFF.

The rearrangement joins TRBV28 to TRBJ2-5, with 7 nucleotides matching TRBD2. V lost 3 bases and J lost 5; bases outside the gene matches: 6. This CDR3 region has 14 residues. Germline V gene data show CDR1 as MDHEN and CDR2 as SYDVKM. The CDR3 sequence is CASSFGGDRETQYF. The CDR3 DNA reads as TGTGCCAGCAGTTTTGGGGGGGATAGGGAGACCCAGTACTTC.

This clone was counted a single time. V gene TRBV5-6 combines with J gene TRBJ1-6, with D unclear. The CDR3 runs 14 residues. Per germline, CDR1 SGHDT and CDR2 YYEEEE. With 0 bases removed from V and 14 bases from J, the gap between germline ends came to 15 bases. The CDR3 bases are TGTGCCAGCAGCTTGGGTGCCCACTCCAGGACCCTCCACTTT. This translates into CASSLGAHSRTLHF. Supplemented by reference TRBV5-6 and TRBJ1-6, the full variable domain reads DAGVTQSPTHLIKTRGQQVTLRCSPKSGHDTVSWYQQALGQGPQFIFQYYEEEERQRGNFPDRFSGHQFPNYSSELNVNALLLGDSALYLCASSLGAHSRTLHFGNGTRLTVT.

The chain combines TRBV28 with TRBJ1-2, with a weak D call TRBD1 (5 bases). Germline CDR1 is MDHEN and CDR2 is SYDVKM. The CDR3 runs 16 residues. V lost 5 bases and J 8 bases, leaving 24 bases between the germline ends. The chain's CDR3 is CASSPPGRSGTRGYTF. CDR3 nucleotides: TGTGCCAGCAGTCCCCCAGGGAGGTCTGGTACCCGAGGCTACACCTTC.